Below, 6 T cell receptor beta chains from the same sample are listed, as sequenced in a study of blood T cell repertoires in COVID-19. The data were produced by immunoSEQ multiplex PCR, yet TCRdb's version contains in-frame clones alone and is incomplete. In the table there are about 76,000 clones, about 85% of which are singletons. Sequencing input: peripheral blood. The receptors originated from a man in his 60s with COVID-19, enrolled during active disease.

This clone has just one count. This chain connects TRBV27 to TRBJ2-3; 10 positions match TRBD1. Germline V gene data show CDR1 as MNHEY and CDR2 as SMNVEV (reference sequence). This CDR3 spans 18 amino acids. With 4 bases clipped from V and 5 bases from J, the junction kept 15 bases outside the gene matches. This CDR3 is CASSYRGYLGQGLDTQYF. The CDR3 DNA sequence: TGTGCCAGCAGTTACCGGGGGTATTTGGGACAGGGGTTAGATACGCAGTATTTT.

The chain uses TRBV29-1 and TRBJ1-2, with unresolved D. Germline CDR1 is SQVTM and CDR2 is ANQGSEA. The V end lost 7 bases, the J end lost 6 bases, and 12 bases lay between the germline ends. The CDR3 has 11 amino acids. The chain's CDR3 is CSGTNGDGYTF. The CDR3 bases are TGCAGCGGCACAAACGGGGATGGCTACACCTTC.

The chain has TRBV7-9 and TRBJ1-4; TRBD1 might be the D (6 bases). This CDR3 contains 15 residues. V was shortened by 3 bases and J by 3 bases, with 11 bases between the two germline ends. Germline V gives CDR1 SEHNR, CDR2 FQNEAQ (reference sequence). The CDR3 loop reads CASSLDSYSNEKLFF. CDR3 nucleotide sequence: TGTGCCAGCAGCTTGGACAGTTATTCTAATGAAAAACTGTTTTTT.

This chain joins TRBV10-3 and TRBJ2-2, with no clear D. CDR3 size: 12 residues. Germline lookup yields CDR1 ENHRY and CDR2 SYGVKD. V was cut by 2 bases and J by 6 bases, with 4 bases left in between. CDR3 sequence reads: CAISEGSGELFF. Written as DNA, the CDR3 is TGTGCCATCAGTGAGGGCTCCGGGGAGCTGTTTTTT.

V is TRBV7-9 and J is TRBJ2-1, with 9 bases aligning to TRBD1. Germline assignment: CDR1 SEHNR and CDR2 FQNEAQ (reference sequence). The CDR3 consists of 15 residues. J was trimmed by 7 bases and V by 3 bases; bases with no gene match: 7. CDR3 coding DNA: TGTGCCAGCAGCTTGGTTGGACAGGGGATGAATGAGCAGTTCTTC. Translation: CASSLVGQGMNEQFF.

The chain joins TRBV6-5 to TRBJ1-2, with no clear D. CDR3 length: 13 residues. In germline, CDR1 is MNHEY, CDR2 SVGAGI. V was trimmed by 7 bases and J by 8 bases, leaving 17 bases between them. The CDR3 region is CASTTTAWVGYTF. In DNA form, the CDR3 reads TGTGCCAGCACTACGACTGCCTGGGTAGGCTACACCTTC.